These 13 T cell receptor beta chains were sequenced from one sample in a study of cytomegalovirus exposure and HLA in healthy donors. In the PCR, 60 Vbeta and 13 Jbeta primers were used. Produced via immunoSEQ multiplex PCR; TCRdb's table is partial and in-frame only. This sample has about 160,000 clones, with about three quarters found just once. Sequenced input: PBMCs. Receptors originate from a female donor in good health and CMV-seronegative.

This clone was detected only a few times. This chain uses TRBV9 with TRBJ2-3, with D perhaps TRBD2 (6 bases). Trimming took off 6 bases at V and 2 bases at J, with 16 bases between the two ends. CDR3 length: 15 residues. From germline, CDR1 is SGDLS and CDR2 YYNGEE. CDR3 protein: CASNLGGLPTDTQYF. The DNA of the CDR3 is TGTGCCAGCAACTTGGGGGGTCTCCCCACAGATACGCAGTATTTT.

This chain's CDR3 is CAIARDRGLSPLHF. The CDR3 DNA follows: TGTGCCATCGCCCGGGACAGGGGGCTTTCACCCCTCCACTTT. The V call is TRBV6-1, the J call TRBJ1-6; 12 positions match TRBD1. The CDR3 has 14 residues. From germline, CDR1 is MNHNS and CDR2 SASEGT. The J segment lost 9 bases and the V segment lost 10 bases, leaving 7 bases of the junction unmatched.

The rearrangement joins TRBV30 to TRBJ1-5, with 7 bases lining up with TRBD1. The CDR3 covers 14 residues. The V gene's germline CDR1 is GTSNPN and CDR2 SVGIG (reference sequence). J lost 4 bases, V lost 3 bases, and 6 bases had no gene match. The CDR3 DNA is TGTGCCTGGAGGGGGGGACAGCCGAATCAGCCCCAGCATTTT. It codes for CAWRGGQPNQPQHF.

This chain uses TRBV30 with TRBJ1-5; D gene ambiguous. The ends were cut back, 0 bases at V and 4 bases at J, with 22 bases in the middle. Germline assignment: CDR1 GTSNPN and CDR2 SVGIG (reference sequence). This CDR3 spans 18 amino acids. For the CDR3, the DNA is TGTGCCTGGAGTGTAACCTCCCCGAGGGCAGGCTATAATCAGCCCCAGCATTTT. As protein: CAWSVTSPRAGYNQPQHF.

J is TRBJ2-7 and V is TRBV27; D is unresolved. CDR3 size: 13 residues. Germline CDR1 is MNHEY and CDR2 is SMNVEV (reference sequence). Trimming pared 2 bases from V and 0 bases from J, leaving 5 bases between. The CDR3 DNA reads TGTGCCAGCAGTTTACAGGCCTCCTACGAGCAGTACTTC. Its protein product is CASSLQASYEQYF.

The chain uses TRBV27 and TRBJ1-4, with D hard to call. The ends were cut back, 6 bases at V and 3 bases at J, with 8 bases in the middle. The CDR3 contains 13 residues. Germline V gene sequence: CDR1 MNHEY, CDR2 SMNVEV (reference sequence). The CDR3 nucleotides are TGTGCCAGCAGGGGCAGGCCTAATGAAAAACTGTTTTTT. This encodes CASRGRPNEKLFF.

The CDR3 spells CASSQNLDSGELFF. CDR3 nucleotides: TGTGCCAGCAGCCAGAATCTAGATTCCGGGGAGCTGTTTTTT. The V gene is TRBV14, the J gene TRBJ2-2; D is ambiguous. The V gene's germline CDR1 is SGHDN and CDR2 FVKESK. The length of the CDR3 is 14 residues. Trimming removed 3 bases at V and 6 bases at J, with 11 bases between.

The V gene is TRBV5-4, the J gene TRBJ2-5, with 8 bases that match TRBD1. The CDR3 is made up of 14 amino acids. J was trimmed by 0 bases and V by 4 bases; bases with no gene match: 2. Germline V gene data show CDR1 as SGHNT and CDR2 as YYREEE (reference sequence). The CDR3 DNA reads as TGTGCCAGCAGCCAGGGACAGGACCAAGAGACCCAGTACTTC. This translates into CASSQGQDQETQYF.

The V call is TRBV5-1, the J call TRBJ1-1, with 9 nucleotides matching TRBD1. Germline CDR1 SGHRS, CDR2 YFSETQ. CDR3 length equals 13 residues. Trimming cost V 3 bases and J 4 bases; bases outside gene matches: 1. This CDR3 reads CASSSTGGTEAFF. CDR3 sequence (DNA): TGCGCCAGCAGCTCGACAGGGGGCACTGAAGCTTTCTTT.

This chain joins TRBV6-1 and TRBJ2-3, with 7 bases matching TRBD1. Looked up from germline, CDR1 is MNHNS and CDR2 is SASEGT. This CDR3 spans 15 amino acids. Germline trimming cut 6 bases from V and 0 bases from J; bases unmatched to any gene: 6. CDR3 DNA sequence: TGTGCCAGCAGCTCGGGACAGCCTAGCACAGATACGCAGTATTTT. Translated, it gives CASSSGQPSTDTQYF.

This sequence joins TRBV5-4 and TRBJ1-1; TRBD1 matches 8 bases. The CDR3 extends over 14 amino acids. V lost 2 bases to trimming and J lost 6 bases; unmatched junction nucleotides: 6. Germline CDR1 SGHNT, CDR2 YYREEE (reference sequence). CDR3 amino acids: CASSFPQGGSEAFF. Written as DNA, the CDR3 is TGTGCCAGCAGCTTCCCACAGGGGGGGTCTGAAGCTTTCTTT.

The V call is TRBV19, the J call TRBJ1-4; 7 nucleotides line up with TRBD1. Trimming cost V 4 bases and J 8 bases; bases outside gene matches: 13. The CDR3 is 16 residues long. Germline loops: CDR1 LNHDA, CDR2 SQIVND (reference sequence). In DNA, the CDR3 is TGTGCCAGTAGTAGCCTCGAGGGGGCAGTACGAGAAAAACTGTTTTTT. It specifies CASSSLEGAVREKLFF.

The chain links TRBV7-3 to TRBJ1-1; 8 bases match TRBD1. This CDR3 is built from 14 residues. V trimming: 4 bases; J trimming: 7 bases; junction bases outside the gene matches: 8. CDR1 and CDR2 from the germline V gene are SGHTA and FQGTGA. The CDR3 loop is CASSSSATGVEAFF. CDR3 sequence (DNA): TGTGCCAGCAGCTCTTCTGCGACAGGGGTTGAAGCTTTCTTT. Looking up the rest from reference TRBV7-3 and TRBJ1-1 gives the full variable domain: GAGVSQTPSNKVTEKGKYVELRCDPISGHTALYWYRQSLGQGPEFLIYFQGTGAADDSGLPNDRFFAVRPEGSVSTLKIQRTERGDSAVYLCASSSSATGVEAFFGQGTRLTVV.